Listed below are T cell receptor beta chains from one sample, sequenced in a study of T-cell reconstitution after alpha-beta-depleted transplantation in children. TCRdb ran MiXCR on the PCR reads and lists one entry per CDR3 protein. The profile shows 400,000 to 500,000 distinct CDR3 sequences, roughly a tenth of them singletons. Source: PBMCs from the stem cell graft donor, taken from the stem cell graft. These receptors all stem from a human donor who donated a stem cell graft to a child with acute myeloid leukemia. The CDR3 runs from the conserved cysteine through the conserved F or W. D genes are given only for firm matches. Clone size is given for some rows only: seen once, a few or many times, or a class if the clone is expanded.

V: TRBV6-6; J: TRBJ2-1; size: .; D: .; length: 13; CDR3: CASSYGYSNEQFF; DNA: TGTGCCAGCAGTTACGGCTATTCCAATGAGCAGTTCTTC
V: TRBV12-3/TRBV12-4; J: TRBJ2-1; size: .; D: .; length: 12; CDR3: CASSSNPNEQFF; DNA: TGTGCCAGCAGTTCAAACCCTAATGAGCAGTTCTTC
V: TRBV7-2; J: TRBJ2-5; size: .; D: TRBD2; length: 15; CDR3: CASSLGTSGDETQYF; DNA: TGTGCCAGCAGCCTAGGGACTAGCGGAGATGAGACCCAGTACTTC
V: TRBV27; J: TRBJ1-2; size: .; D: .; length: 15; CDR3: CASSLSMASDYGYTF; DNA: TGTGCCAGCAGTTTATCGATGGCCTCTGACTATGGCTACACCTTC
V: TRBV15; J: TRBJ2-5; size: many; D: .; length: 15; CDR3: CATSRDDLDQETQYF; DNA: TGTGCCACCAGCAGAGATGATCTAGATCAAGAGACCCAGTACTTC
V: TRBV7-9; J: TRBJ1-1; size: few; D: .; length: 15; CDR3: CASSPSGGRHTEAFF; DNA: TGTGCCAGCAGCCCTAGTGGGGGGCGGCACACTGAAGCTTTCTTT
V: TRBV5-1; J: TRBJ1-1; size: few; D: .; length: 14; CDR3: CASSSHRATTEAFF; DNA: TGCGCCAGCAGCTCTCACAGGGCCACCACTGAAGCTTTCTTT
V: TRBV20-1; J: TRBJ2-1; size: .; D: .; length: 14; CDR3: CSAARGARGNEQFF; DNA: TGCAGTGCCGCTAGGGGCGCGAGGGGAAATGAGCAGTTCTTC
V: TRBV15; J: TRBJ2-1; size: .; D: TRBD2; length: 15; CDR3: CATSRGTGGQVEQFF; DNA: TGTGCCACCAGCAGGGGAACGGGGGGGCAGGTTGAGCAGTTCTTC
V: TRBV20-1; J: TRBJ2-5; size: few; D: .; length: 14; CDR3: CSARGSAGQETQYF; DNA: TGCAGTGCTAGAGGATCGGCGGGGCAAGAGACCCAGTACTTC
V: TRBV14; J: TRBJ2-2; size: many; D: .; length: 15; CDR3: CASSQGTQRTGELFF; DNA: TGTGCCAGCAGCCAAGGGACGCAAAGAACCGGGGAGCTGTTTTTT
V: TRBV12-3/TRBV12-4; J: TRBJ1-2; size: few; D: .; length: 13; CDR3: CASSLGRPGGYTF; DNA: TGTGCCAGCAGTTTAGGTAGGCCGGGAGGCTACACCTTC
V: TRBV5-1; J: TRBJ2-3; size: .; D: .; length: 15; CDR3: CASSLESRLIDTQYF; DNA: TGCGCCAGCAGCTTGGAATCCAGGCTTATAGATACGCAGTATTTT
V: TRBV18; J: TRBJ2-4; size: .; D: TRBD1; length: 15; CDR3: CASSPQGANLRIQYF; DNA: TGTGCCAGCTCACCACAGGGGGCTAATCTCCGCATTCAGTACTTC
V: TRBV24-1; J: TRBJ2-5; size: .; D: .; length: 16; CDR3: CATSDSRSGGGETQYF; DNA: TGTGCCACCAGTGATTCGAGAAGCGGAGGGGGAGAGACCCAGTACTTC
V: TRBV12-3/TRBV12-4; J: TRBJ2-1; size: .; D: .; length: 16; CDR3: CASSPLGGRAHNEQFF; DNA: TGTGCCAGCAGTCCCCTCGGGGGCCGGGCTCACAATGAGCAGTTCTTC
V: TRBV7-6; J: TRBJ2-1; size: few; D: TRBD2; length: 19; CDR3: CASSLEGVASGRALNEQFF; DNA: TGTGCCAGCAGCTTAGAGGGGGTAGCTAGCGGGAGGGCCCTTAATGAGCAGTTCTTC
V: TRBV13; J: TRBJ1-2; size: many; D: .; length: 13; CDR3: CASSSGQSYGYTF; DNA: TGTGCCAGCAGCTCCGGACAATCCTATGGCTACACCTTC
V: TRBV15; J: TRBJ1-6; size: .; D: .; length: 14; CDR3: CATSRVQRDSPLHF; DNA: TGTGCCACCAGCAGAGTTCAGAGGGATTCACCCCTCCACTTT
V: TRBV19; J: TRBJ2-5; size: .; D: TRBD2; length: 11; CDR3: CASLGGKTQYF; DNA: TGTGCCAGCTTGGGAGGGAAGACCCAGTACTTC
V: TRBV7-9; J: TRBJ1-1; size: many; D: .; length: 11; CDR3: CASSLNREAFF; DNA: TGTGCCAGCAGCTTAAACAGGGAAGCTTTCTTT
V: TRBV7-3; J: TRBJ2-2; size: .; D: TRBD2; length: 15; CDR3: CASSSQRGGTGELFF; DNA: TGTGCCAGCAGCTCGCAGCGGGGGGGCACCGGGGAGCTGTTTTTT
V: TRBV20-1; J: TRBJ2-5; size: few; D: TRBD2; length: 15; CDR3: CSAQALAGGQETQYF; DNA: TGCAGTGCGCAGGCCCTAGCGGGGGGCCAAGAGACCCAGTACTTC
V: TRBV27; J: TRBJ1-6; size: .; D: .; length: 13; CDR3: CASSLDIMAPLHF; DNA: TGTGCCAGCAGTTTAGATATAATGGCACCCCTCCACTTT
V: TRBV5-1; J: TRBJ2-6; size: .; D: .; length: 15; CDR3: CASSLLAAGANVLTF; DNA: TGCGCCAGCAGCTTGTTGGCAGCTGGGGCCAACGTCCTGACTTTC
V: TRBV4-3; J: TRBJ2-1; size: few; D: .; length: 13; CDR3: CASSQDSLNEQFF; DNA: TGCGCCAGCAGCCAAGATTCCCTTAATGAGCAGTTCTTC
V: TRBV5-1; J: TRBJ2-3; size: .; D: TRBD2; length: 16; CDR3: CASSLSGLAGADTQYF; DNA: TGCGCCAGCAGCCTTTCGGGACTAGCGGGGGCGGATACGCAGTATTTT
V: TRBV7-9; J: TRBJ1-2; size: .; D: .; length: 14; CDR3: CASSLDVTNYGYTF; DNA: TGTGCCAGCAGCTTAGACGTTACTAACTATGGCTACACCTTC
V: TRBV6-1; J: TRBJ2-5; size: few; D: .; length: 13; CDR3: CASSGGVPETQYF; DNA: TGTGCCAGCAGTGGGGGAGTCCCAGAGACCCAGTACTTC